This T cell receptor (beta chain) was retrieved from a study of blood T cells in healthy people across ages (dated by TCRdb to about 2015). In the study overall: In model experiments, roughly one uniquely barcoded TCR beta cDNA molecule per two T cells was captured by template switching. The study measured age-related changes in TCR beta repertoire diversity using deep sequencing normalized with unique cDNA molecular identifiers. The donors were divided into four age groups: young (average approximately 17 years), middle-aged (about 39), aged (under 70) and long-lived (roughly 88). To avoid experimental bias, donors of different ages were distributed randomly across sequencing lanes. For two donors (one aged 18 to 29 and one aged 80 or older), the study analyzed two additional independent replicas of 1 million unique cDNA reads from the same blood draw. Study-wide conclusions, independent of this receptor: The CMV infection status of donors was not known, potentially confounding age-related changes in expanded clonotypes. Observed TCR beta diversity per million T cells fell roughly linearly with age, and a significant reduction was already apparent by age around 39. Since profiling was done on bulk unsorted PBMCs, naive and antigen-experienced compartments could not be conclusively compared. Total diversity estimates from one million sequenced T cells were considered lower bounds and underestimates. Compared with the aged group, the long-lived group had more naive CD4+ T cells, fewer expanded clones and increased TCR diversity, suggesting age selection. There was a strong correlation between observed TCR beta diversity and the percentage of naive T cells measured by flow cytometry.

Library prep was done by 5' RACE. Sequenced using an Illumina HiSeq 2500. A second PCR of about 6 to 11 cycles was run with a J-beta primer mix and a sample-barcoded 5' primer. A unique molecular identifier was introduced onto each TCR beta cDNA molecule by a template-switch 5' adaptor carrying 12 random nucleotides. Each sample yielded at least 2.5 million CDR3-containing paired-end reads. First-strand cDNA was synthesized from all RNA with the Mint cDNA synthesis kit, primed by a TRBC-specific oligonucleotide. Following uracil-DNA glycosylase treatment, a first 18-cycle PCR with universal primers M1SS and BC2_uni_R was performed on all cDNA. The paper's processing steps were these. For normalization, 1 million high-quality reads, each with a distinct molecular identifier, were randomly selected from each sample. Instead of being binned into consensus sequences, reads with shared molecular identifiers were discarded. MiTCR, set to a Q25 quality threshold and the strictest error-elimination algorithm, was used for CDR3 identification, clonotype clustering and error correction. A nonparametric unseen species model with Euler transformation was used to estimate lower-bound total TCR beta diversity. The raw public reads went through TCRdb reprocessing: fastp at Q25, MiXCR clone calling, in-frame beta chains kept. CDR3 protein duplicates are merged, each entry listing the most common genes and DNA. Here the V and J calls rest on TCRdb's processing, not on the authors' analysis. A total of 590,000 or so distinct CDR3 sequences appear in this sample, about 28% of them only once. The top ten hold 15% to 19% of the sample.

The approximately 39 donors, aged about 6 to 95 years, were systemically healthy Caucasian individuals from Russia. Around 10 milliliters of peripheral blood were drawn from each donor into EDTA-treated Vacutainer tubes. PBMCs were isolated by Ficoll-Paque density-gradient centrifugation, with at least 6.5 million obtained per sample. Total RNA was extracted from PBMCs with Trizol reagent, with at least 6 micrograms obtained per sample. For every donor, an aliquot of PBMCs went through flow cytometry to measure the percentages of naive CD45RAhigh/CD27high T cells. This clonotype was counted many times. There is no known antigen for this receptor. Base qualities are not provided; no much larger clone lies one nucleotide away. CDR1 and CDR2, looked up from the germline V gene (reference sequence), are SEHNR and FQNEAQ. The CDR3 spans 14 residues, from the cysteine through the phenylalanine. Only the CDR3 part of the read is kept: 42 bases, read in frame from the first base. Cut back by 2 bases and 5 bases, the V and J ends lie 10 bases apart.

This receptor chain uses TRBV7-9 and TRBJ1-5; TRBD1 is a weak D gene call, 5 bases matching. This TCR was sampled from an elderly woman in good health. Sequencing was carried out using blood. The CDR3: CASSLSQGHQPQHF. The nucleotide sequence is TGTGCCAGCAGCTTATCGCAGGGCCATCAGCCCCAGCATTTT. The CDR3 plus the reference TRBV7-9 and TRBJ1-5 genes for the other parts give the full variable domain: DTGVSQNPRHKITKRGQNVTFRCDPISEHNRLYWYRQTLGQGPEFLTYFQNEAQLEKSRLLSDRFSAERPKGSFSTLEIQRTEQGDSAMYLCASSLSQGHQPQHFGDGTRLSIL.